The entry that follows covers one TCR beta chain sequence. Its cognate antigen is unknown. Then a second PCR, running about 6 to 11 cycles, was carried out with a sample-barcoded 5' primer and a J-beta primer mix. Every sample produced at least 2.5 million CDR3-containing paired-end reads. TCRdb re-analysed the 5' RACE reads in MiXCR, keeping a single row per CDR3 protein. This table holds around 800,000 distinct CDR3 sequences, around half found once. CDR1 KGHSH and CDR2 LQKENI come from the germline V gene. The CDR3 is 14 residues long. V was pared by 0 bases and J by 7 bases, with 12 bases between. This record comes from a study of blood T cells in healthy people across ages. Study findings and constraints: It was the long-lived donors that had more naive CD4+ cells and higher diversity than aged donors.

The TCR comes from an elderly man in good health. What was sequenced was blood. The genes are TRBV18 and TRBJ2-5; D might be TRBD1 or TRBD2, each matching 6 bases. The CDR3 here is CASSPPAGHATQYF. The CDR3 coding sequence is TGTGCCAGCTCACCACCCGCGGGACATGCGACCCAGTACTTC. The entire variable domain, with the rest obtained from reference TRBV18 and TRBJ2-5, is as follows: NAGVMQNPRHLVRRRGQEARLRCSPMKGHSHVYWYRQLPEEGLKFMVYLQKENIIDESGMPKERFSAEFPKEGPSILRIQQVVRGDSAAYFCASSPPAGHATQYFGPGTRLLVL.